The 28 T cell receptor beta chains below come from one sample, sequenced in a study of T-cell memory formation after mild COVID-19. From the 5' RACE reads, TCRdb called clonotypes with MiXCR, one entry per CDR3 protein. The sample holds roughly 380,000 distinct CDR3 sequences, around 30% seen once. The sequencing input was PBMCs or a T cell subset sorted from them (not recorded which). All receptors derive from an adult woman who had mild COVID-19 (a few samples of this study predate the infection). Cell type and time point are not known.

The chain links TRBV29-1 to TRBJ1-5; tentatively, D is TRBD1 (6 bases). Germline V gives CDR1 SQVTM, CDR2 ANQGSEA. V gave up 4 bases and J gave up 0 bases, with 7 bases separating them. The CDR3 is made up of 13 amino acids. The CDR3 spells CSVAGDSNQPQHF. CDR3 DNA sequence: TGCAGCGTTGCAGGGGATAGCAATCAGCCCCAGCATTTT.

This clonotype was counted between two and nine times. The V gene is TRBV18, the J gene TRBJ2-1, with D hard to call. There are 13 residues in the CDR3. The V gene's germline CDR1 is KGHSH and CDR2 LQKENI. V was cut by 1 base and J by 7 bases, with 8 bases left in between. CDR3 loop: CASSPLKENEQFF. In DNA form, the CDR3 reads TGTGCCAGCTCACCACTGAAGGAAAATGAGCAGTTCTTC.

Here the CDR3 reads CSARISGRQNNEQFF. As DNA, the CDR3 is TGCAGTGCTAGAATCAGCGGGAGGCAAAACAATGAGCAGTTCTTC. This chain uses TRBV20-1 with TRBJ2-1, with 9 positions matching TRBD2. The V gene's germline CDR1 is DFQATT and CDR2 SNEGSKA (reference sequence). This CDR3 spans 15 amino acids. The V segment lost 2 bases and the J segment 5 bases; nucleotides outside the gene matches: 7.

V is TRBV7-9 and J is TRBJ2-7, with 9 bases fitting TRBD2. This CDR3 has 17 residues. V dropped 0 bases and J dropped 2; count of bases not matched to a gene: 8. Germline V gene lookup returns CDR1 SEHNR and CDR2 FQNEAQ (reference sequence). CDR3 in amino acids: CASSLARDSGSTYEQYF. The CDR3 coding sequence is TGTGCCAGCAGCTTAGCGCGAGATAGCGGGAGTACCTACGAGCAGTACTTC.

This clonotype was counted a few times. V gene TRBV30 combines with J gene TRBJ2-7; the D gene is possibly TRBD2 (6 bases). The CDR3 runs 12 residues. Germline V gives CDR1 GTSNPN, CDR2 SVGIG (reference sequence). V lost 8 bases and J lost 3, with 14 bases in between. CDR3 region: CAGSGAGYEQYF. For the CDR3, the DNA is TGTGCCGGATCGGGAGCGGGCTACGAGCAGTACTTC. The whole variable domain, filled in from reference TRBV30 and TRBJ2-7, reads SQTIHQWPATLVQPVGSPLSLECTVEGTSNPNLYWYRQAAGRGLQLLFYSVGIGQISSEVPQNLSASRPQDRQFILSSKKLLLSDSGFYLCAGSGAGYEQYFGPGTRLTVT.

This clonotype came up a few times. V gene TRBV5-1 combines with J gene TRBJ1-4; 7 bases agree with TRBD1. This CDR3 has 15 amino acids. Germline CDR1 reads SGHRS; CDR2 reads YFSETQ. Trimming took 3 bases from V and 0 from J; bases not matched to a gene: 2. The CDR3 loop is CASSSTGATNEKLFF. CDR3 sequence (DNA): TGCGCCAGCAGCTCAACAGGGGCAACTAATGAAAAACTGTTTTTT.

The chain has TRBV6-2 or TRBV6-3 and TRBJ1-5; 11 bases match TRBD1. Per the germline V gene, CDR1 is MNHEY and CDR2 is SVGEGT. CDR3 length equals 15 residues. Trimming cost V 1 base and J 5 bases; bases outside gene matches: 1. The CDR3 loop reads CASSYWDRGYQPQHF. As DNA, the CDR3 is TGTGCCAGCAGTTACTGGGACAGGGGGTATCAGCCCCAGCATTTT.

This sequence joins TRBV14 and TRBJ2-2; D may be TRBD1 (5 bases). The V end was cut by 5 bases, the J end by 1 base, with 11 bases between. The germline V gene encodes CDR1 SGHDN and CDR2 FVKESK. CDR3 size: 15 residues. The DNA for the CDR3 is TGTGCCAGCAGCTGGGGCAGGGTGAACACCGGGGAGCTGTTTTTT. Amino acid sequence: CASSWGRVNTGELFF.

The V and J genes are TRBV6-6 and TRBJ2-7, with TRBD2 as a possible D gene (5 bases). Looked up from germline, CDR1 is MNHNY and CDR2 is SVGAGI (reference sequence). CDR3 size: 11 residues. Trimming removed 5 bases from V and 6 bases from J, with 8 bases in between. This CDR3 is CASSTEGEQYF. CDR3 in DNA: TGTGCCAGCAGTACTGAGGGCGAGCAGTACTTC.

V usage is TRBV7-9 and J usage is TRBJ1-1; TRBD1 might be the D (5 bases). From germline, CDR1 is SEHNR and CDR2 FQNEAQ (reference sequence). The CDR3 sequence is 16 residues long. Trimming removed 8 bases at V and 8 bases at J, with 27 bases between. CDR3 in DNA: TGTGCCAGCTCCCTAACGGGGGGGACCCCTACTTCCGAAGCTTTCTTT. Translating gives CASSLTGGTPTSEAFF.

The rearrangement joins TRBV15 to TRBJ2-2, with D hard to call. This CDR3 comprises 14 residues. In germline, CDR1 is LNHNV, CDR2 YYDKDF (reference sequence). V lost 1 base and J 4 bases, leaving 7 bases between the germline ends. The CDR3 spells CATSRGESTGELFF. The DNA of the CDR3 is TGTGCCACCAGCAGAGGGGAAAGCACCGGGGAGCTGTTTTTT. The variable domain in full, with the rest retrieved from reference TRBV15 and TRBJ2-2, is DAMVIQNPRYQVTQFGKPVTLSCSQTLNHNVMYWYQQKSSQAPKLLFHYYDKDFNNEADTPDNFQSRRPNTSFCFLDIRSPGLGDTAMYLCATSRGESTGELFFGEGSRLTVL.

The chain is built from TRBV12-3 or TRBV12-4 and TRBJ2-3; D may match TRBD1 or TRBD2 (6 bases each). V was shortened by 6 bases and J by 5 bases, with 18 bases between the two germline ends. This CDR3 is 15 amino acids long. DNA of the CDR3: TGTGCCAGCAGCCCTCTCGGGGGCCGGGAAGATACGCAGTATTTT. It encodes CASSPLGGREDTQYF.

For the CDR3, the DNA is TGTGCCAGCAGCTGGACCGGGACAGGGACCTACGAGCAGTACTTC. Protein product: CASSWTGTGTYEQYF. The chain is built from TRBV7-2 and TRBJ2-7; 9 bases match TRBD1. With V trimmed by 4 bases and J by 2 bases, 6 bases remained unmatched. The CDR3 consists of 15 residues. The germline V gene encodes CDR1 SGHTA and CDR2 FQGNSA.

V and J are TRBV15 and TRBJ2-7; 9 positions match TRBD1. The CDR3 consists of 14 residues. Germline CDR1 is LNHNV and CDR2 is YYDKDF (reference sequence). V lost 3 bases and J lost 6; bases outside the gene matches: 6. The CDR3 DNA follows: TGTGCCACCAGCAGGCGGGACAGGGCTTCCGAGCAGTACTTC. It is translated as CATSRRDRASEQYF.

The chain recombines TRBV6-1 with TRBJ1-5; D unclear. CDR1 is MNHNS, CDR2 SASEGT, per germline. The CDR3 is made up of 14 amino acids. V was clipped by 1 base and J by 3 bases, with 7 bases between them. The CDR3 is CASSEVGNNQPQHF. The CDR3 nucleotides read TGTGCCAGCAGTGAAGTGGGCAACAATCAGCCCCAGCATTTT.

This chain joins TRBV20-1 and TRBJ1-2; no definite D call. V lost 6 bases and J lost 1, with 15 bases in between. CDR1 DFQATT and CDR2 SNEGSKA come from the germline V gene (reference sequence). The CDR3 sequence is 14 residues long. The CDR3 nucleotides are TGCAGTGCCCTTATCTCACGGAATAACTATGGCTACACCTTC. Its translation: CSALISRNNYGYTF.

CDR3 amino acids: CAISGTGIGETQYF. The CDR3, as DNA: TGTGCCATCAGTGGGACAGGGATAGGAGAGACCCAGTACTTC. V and J are TRBV10-3 and TRBJ2-5; 8 bases align to TRBD1. V was pared by 4 bases and J by 4 bases, with 5 bases of the junction left unmatched. This CDR3 spans 14 amino acids. Germline V gene data show CDR1 as ENHRY and CDR2 as SYGVKD.

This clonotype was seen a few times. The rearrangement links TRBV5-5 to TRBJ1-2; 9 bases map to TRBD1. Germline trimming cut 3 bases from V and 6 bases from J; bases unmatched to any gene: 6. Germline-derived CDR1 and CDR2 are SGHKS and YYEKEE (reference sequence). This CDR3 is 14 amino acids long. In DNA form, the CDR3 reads TGTGCCAGCAGCTCCGGGACAGGGTTCCATGGCTACACCTTC. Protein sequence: CASSSGTGFHGYTF.

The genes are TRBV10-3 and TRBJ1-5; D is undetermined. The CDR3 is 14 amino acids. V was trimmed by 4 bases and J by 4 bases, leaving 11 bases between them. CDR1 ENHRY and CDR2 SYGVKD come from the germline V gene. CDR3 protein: CAISGSGLNQPQHF. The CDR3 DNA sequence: TGTGCCATCAGTGGCTCAGGCCTTAATCAGCCCCAGCATTTT.

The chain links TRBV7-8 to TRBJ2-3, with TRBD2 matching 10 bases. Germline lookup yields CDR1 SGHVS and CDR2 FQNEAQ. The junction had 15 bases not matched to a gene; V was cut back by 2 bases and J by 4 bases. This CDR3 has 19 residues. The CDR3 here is CASSLIMMWSGRASDTQYF. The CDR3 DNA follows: TGTGCCAGCAGCTTAATCATGATGTGGAGCGGGAGGGCCTCAGATACGCAGTATTTT.

CDR3 protein: CASSLNSGYEQYF. CDR3 bases: TGTGCCAGCAGCTTAAATTCAGGCTACGAGCAGTACTTC. The genes are TRBV7-6 and TRBJ2-7; D remains ambiguous. This CDR3 comprises 13 residues. Germline-derived CDR1 and CDR2 are SGHVS and FNYEAQ. The V gene lost 2 bases and the J gene lost 3 bases, with 8 bases spanning the gap.

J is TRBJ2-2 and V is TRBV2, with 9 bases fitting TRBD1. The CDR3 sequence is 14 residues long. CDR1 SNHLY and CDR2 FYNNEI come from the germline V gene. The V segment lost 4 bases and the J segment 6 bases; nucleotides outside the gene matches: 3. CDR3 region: CASSAGTGSGELFF. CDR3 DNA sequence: TGTGCCAGCAGTGCCGGGACAGGGTCCGGGGAGCTGTTTTTT.

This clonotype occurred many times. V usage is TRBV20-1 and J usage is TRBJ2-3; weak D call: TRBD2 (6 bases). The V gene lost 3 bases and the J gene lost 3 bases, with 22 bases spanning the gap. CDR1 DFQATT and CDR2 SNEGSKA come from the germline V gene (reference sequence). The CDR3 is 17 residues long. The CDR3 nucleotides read TGCAGTGCTAGGGGGGGTTGGGCCTCGAGTTCGACAGATACGCAGTATTTT. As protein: CSARGGWASSSTDTQYF.

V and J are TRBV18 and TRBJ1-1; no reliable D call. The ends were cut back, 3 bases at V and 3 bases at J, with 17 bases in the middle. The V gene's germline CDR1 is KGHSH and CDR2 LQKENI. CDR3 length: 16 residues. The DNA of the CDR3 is TGTGCCAGCTCACCGCTGTTAACCGGGCGGGACACTGAAGCTTTCTTT. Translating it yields CASSPLLTGRDTEAFF.

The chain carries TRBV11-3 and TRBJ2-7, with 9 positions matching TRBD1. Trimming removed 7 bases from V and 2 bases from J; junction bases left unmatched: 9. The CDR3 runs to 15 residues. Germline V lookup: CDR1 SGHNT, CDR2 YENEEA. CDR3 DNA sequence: TGTGCCAGCAACTCATTGGGGACAGGGACCTACGAGCAGTACTTC. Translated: CASNSLGTGTYEQYF.

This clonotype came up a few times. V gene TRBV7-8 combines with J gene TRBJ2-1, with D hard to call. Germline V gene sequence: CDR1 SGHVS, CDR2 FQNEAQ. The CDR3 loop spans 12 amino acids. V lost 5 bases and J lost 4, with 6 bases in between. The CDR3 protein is CASSQEYNEQFF. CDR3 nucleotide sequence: TGTGCCAGCAGCCAGGAATACAATGAGCAGTTCTTC. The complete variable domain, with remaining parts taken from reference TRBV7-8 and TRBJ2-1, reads GAGVSQSPRYKVAKRGQDVALRCDPISGHVSLFWYQQALGQGPEFLTYFQNEAQLDKSGLPSDRFFAERPEGSVSTLKIQRTQQEDSAVYLCASSQEYNEQFFGPGTRLTVL.

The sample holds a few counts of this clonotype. The CDR3: CASSFRSGFSSGGFNEQFF. CDR3 DNA: TGTGCCAGCAGCTTTAGGTCGGGGTTCTCTAGCGGGGGGTTCAATGAGCAGTTCTTC. The rearrangement uses TRBV11-2 and TRBJ2-1, with 11 nucleotides matching TRBD2. Germline V gene data show CDR1 as SGHAT and CDR2 as FQNNGV. The CDR3 contains 19 residues. The V segment lost 3 bases and the J segment 6 bases; nucleotides outside the gene matches: 16.

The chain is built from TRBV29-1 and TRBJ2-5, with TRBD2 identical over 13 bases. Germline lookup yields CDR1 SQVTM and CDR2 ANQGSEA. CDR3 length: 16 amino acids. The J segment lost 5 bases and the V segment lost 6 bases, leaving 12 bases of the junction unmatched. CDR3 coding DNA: TGCAGCGTGGAAACCTCCGGGACTAGCGGGGTGGAGACCCAGTACTTC. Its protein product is CSVETSGTSGVETQYF.